This T cell receptor beta chain was identified in a study of identical twins. Findings and limits, study-wide: Part of the zero-insertion signal could reflect confounding by invariant MAIT and iNKT cells.

TCRdb recomputed calls from the 5' RACE reads with MiXCR, one row per CDR3 protein. The sample has roughly 250,000 distinct CDR3 sequences, around an eighth seen once. V was shortened by 5 bases and J by 0 bases, with 8 bases between the two germline ends. The CDR3 runs 14 residues. The germline CDR1 and CDR2 sequences are SGHVS and FNYEAQ. This clonotype was found a few times. Its antigen is still unknown. The receptor was derived from a woman aged 18-35 years in good health. Source material: memory (CD45RO+) T cells sorted from blood. The chain is built from TRBV7-6 and TRBJ1-3, with D uncertain. The CDR3, as DNA: TGTGCCAGCAGCCAGAGTATCTCTGGAAACACCATATATTTT. Translating gives CASSQSISGNTIYF.